This TCR beta chain was obtained from a study of control samples from healthy donors and cancer patients. Repertoires were generated with immunoSEQ multiplex PCR, while TCRdb's copy carries only in-frame clones and drops some. The repertoire holds 80,000 to 100,000 clones, with approximately 81% as singletons. V was clipped by 2 bases and J by 7 bases; unmatched bases: 20. CDR3 length equals 18 residues. Germline V lookup: CDR1 SGHDN, CDR2 FVKESK. The TCR sequence derives from a woman in her 30s in good health. This sequence joins TRBV14 and TRBJ2-7, with 7 bases that match TRBD1. What was sequenced was blood. CDR3 bases: TGTGCCAGCAGCCAATCTTTTACGAGGGACAGAATAATGGGGGAGCAGTACTTC. Protein product: CASSQSFTRDRIMGEQYF.